This TCR beta chain is drawn from a study of T cell repertoires in cytomegalovirus infection. Study findings and constraints: The ex vivo response was dominated by HLA-C-restricted CMV-specific TCR beta clonotypes.

V gave up 5 bases and J gave up 0 bases; unmatched junction bases: 6. This CDR3 has 17 amino acids. In germline, CDR1 is SGHDT, CDR2 YYEEEE. On this clonotype itself: Its antigen is undetermined.

TCRdb reprocessed the reads via MiXCR and lists one record per CDR3 protein. The data contain around 900,000 distinct CDR3 sequences, roughly 31% of them seen just once; the ten biggest clones take up 11% to 15%. The clonotype comes from a human donor in good health (CMV status not recorded). Some clones in this sample may be carry-over from other donors' samples. The J gene is TRBJ2-6, the V gene TRBV5-6, with 9 bases matching TRBD1. The starting material was cultured CD8+ T cells from PBMCs, obtained from culture after CMV antigen stimulation. The CDR3 spells CASRLRDRVSGANVLTF. The CDR3 DNA reads TGTGCCAGCAGACTCCGGGACAGGGTCTCTGGGGCCAACGTCCTGACTTTC.